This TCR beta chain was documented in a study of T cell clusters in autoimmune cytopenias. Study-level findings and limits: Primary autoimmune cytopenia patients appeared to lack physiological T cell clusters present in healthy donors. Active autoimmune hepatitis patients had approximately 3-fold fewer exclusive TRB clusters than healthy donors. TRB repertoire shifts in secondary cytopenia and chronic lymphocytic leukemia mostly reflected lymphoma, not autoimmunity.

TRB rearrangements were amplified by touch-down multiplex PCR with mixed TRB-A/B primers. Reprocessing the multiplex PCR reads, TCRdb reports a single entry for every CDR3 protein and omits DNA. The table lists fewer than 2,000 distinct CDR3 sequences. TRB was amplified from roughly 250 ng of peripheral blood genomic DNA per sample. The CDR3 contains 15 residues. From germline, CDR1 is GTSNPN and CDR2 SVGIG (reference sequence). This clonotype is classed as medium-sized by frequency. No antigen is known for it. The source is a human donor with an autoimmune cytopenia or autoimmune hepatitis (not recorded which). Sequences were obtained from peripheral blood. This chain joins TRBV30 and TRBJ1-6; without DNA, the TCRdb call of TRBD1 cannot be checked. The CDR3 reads CASDLGADYNSPLHF.